Listed below are T cell receptor beta chains from one sample, sequenced in a study of blood T cell repertoires in COVID-19. This table comes from immunoSEQ multiplex PCR, and its TCRdb copy is limited to in-frame clones, with some not included. Among over 250,000 clones, around 89% were seen once, and the ten largest hold 2.4%. The sample consisted of PBMCs or T cells enriched from blood (not recorded which). The receptors were sampled from a woman under 30 who had recovered from COVID-19. The CDR3 runs from the conserved cysteine through the conserved F or W. The D gene is left open where the match is weak. Part of the rows lack a size; the others show once, few, many or a class for expanded clones.

V	size	J	D	CDR3	DNA
TRBV2	-	TRBJ2-3	TRBD2	CASREGLAGSSTDTQYF	TGTGCCAGCAGGGAGGGACTAGCGGGATCTAGCACAGATACGCAGTATTTT
TRBV9	-	TRBJ2-2	TRBD1	CASSHGTGANTGELFF	TGTGCCAGCAGCCATGGGACAGGGGCGAACACCGGGGAGCTGTTTTTT
TRBV10-2	-	TRBJ1-1	TRBD1	CASRQGAATEAFF	TGCGCCAGCAGACAGGGGGCGGCAACTGAAGCTTTCTTT
TRBV19	-	TRBJ1-1	-	CASSLQGTGTEAFF	TGTGCCAGTAGTTTACAGGGTACGGGCACTGAAGCTTTCTTT
TRBV7-2	-	TRBJ1-1	-	CASILGGGWATEAFF	TGTGCCAGCATCCTGGGGGGAGGGTGGGCCACTGAAGCTTTCTTT
TRBV7-9	-	TRBJ2-1	-	CASSLAQGSYNEQFF	TGTGCCAGCAGCTTAGCACAGGGCTCCTACAATGAGCAGTTCTTC
TRBV5-1	-	TRBJ1-5	-	CASSLGSGSSNQPQHF	TGCGCCAGCAGCTTGGGCTCGGGGAGTAGCAATCAGCCCCAGCATTTT
TRBV5-1	-	TRBJ1-4	-	CASRPQGSTAKLFF	TGCGCCAGCAGACCGCAGGGGAGCACGGCAAAACTGTTTTTT
TRBV7-2	-	TRBJ2-3	TRBD2	CASSLVAGADTQYF	TGTGCCAGCAGCTTAGTTGCGGGGGCAGATACGCAGTATTTT
TRBV10-1	-	TRBJ2-3	-	CASSEGGAADTQYF	TGCGCCAGCAGTGAGGGGGGGGCGGCAGATACGCAGTATTTT
TRBV2	-	TRBJ2-3	TRBD2	CASTPRTSGADTQYF	TGTGCCAGCACCCCTAGGACTAGCGGGGCAGATACGCAGTATTTT
TRBV29-1	-	TRBJ1-2	-	CSVEVSGQSGVSYTF	TGCAGCGTTGAAGTGTCCGGACAGTCAGGTGTGAGCTACACCTTC
TRBV6-2/TRBV6-3	-	TRBJ2-5	TRBD2	CASSHPRGSGALQETQYF	TGTGCCAGCAGTCACCCCCGGGGTAGCGGGGCCCTCCAAGAGACCCAGTACTTC
TRBV5-5	-	TRBJ2-7	-	CASSAGTSPYEQYF	TGTGCCAGCAGCGCCGGGACTTCTCCCTACGAGCAGTACTTC
TRBV5-1	-	TRBJ2-1	TRBD1	CASSLQQGVSSYNEQFF	TGCGCCAGCAGCTTGCAACAGGGGGTCAGCTCCTACAATGAGCAGTTCTTC
TRBV5-4	-	TRBJ2-7	TRBD1	CASSRDRFYEQYF	TGTGCCAGCAGCCGGGACAGATTCTACGAGCAGTACTTC
TRBV7-9	few	TRBJ1-1	-	CASSSRGSAGNTEAFF	TGTGCCAGCAGCTCCCGCGGGTCCGCGGGGAACACTGAAGCTTTCTTT
TRBV5-1	-	TRBJ2-2	-	CASSFGHFTGELFF	TGCGCCAGCAGCTTCGGACATTTCACCGGGGAGCTGTTTTTT
TRBV7-2	once	TRBJ2-7	-	CASSWGDGSSYEQYF	TGTGCCAGCAGCTGGGGGGACGGAAGCTCCTACGAGCAGTACTTC
TRBV28	-	TRBJ2-5	TRBD1	CASSSQGAAKETQYF	TGTGCCAGCAGTTCTCAGGGGGCGGCAAAAGAGACCCAGTACTTC
TRBV19	-	TRBJ1-6	TRBD1	CASSIRTGGNSPLHF	TGTGCCAGTAGTATTAGGACAGGGGGGAATTCACCCCTCCACTTT
TRBV6-5	-	TRBJ1-2	TRBD1	CASSYQGQFYGYTF	TGTGCCAGCAGTTACCAGGGACAGTTCTATGGCTACACCTTC
TRBV19	-	TRBJ1-5	TRBD1	CASRPLQGASNQPQHF	TGTGCCAGTAGGCCTCTACAGGGGGCAAGCAATCAGCCCCAGCATTTT
TRBV2	-	TRBJ2-1	TRBD1	CASSEGQGIYNEQFF	TGTGCCAGCAGTGAAGGACAGGGGATATACAATGAGCAGTTCTTC
TRBV7-6	-	TRBJ2-7	-	CASSLTAGYEQYF	TGTGCCAGCAGCCTAACGGCCGGGTACGAGCAGTACTTC
TRBV18	few	TRBJ2-1	TRBD2	CASSRTSPNEQFF	TGTGCCAGCTCCCGGACTAGTCCGAATGAGCAGTTCTTC
TRBV7-9	once	TRBJ2-1	TRBD2	CAISRGAGSYNEQFF	TGTGCCATTAGTAGGGGAGCGGGGTCCTACAATGAGCAGTTCTTC
TRBV3-1/TRBV3-2	-	TRBJ1-2	-	CASSLGQRRNGYTF	TGTGCCAGCAGCCTTGGACAGCGGAGGAATGGCTACACCTTC
TRBV5-4	few	TRBJ2-5	-	CASSPIGGGQETQYF	TGTGCCAGCAGCCCTATAGGGGGGGGGCAAGAGACCCAGTACTTC
TRBV27	-	TRBJ2-7	-	CASSLNRAGEQYF	TGTGCCAGCAGTCTCAACAGGGCAGGGGAGCAGTACTTC
TRBV5-6	-	TRBJ1-6	-	CASSLSFTAANSPLHF	TGTGCCAGCAGCTTGTCATTTACAGCAGCAAATTCACCCCTCCACTTT
TRBV10-1	-	TRBJ1-6	TRBD1	CASRGQGGSPLHF	TGCGCCAGCAGGGGACAGGGGGGATCACCCCTCCACTTT
TRBV21-1	-	TRBJ1-3	-	CASSSQRGSEGQRVGNTIYF	TGTGCCAGCAGCTCCCAGAGGGGTAGTGAGGGACAGCGAGTAGGAAACACCATATATTTT
TRBV5-1	-	TRBJ2-3	TRBD2	CASSLTSGRSTDTQYF	TGCGCCAGCAGCTTGACTAGCGGGAGAAGCACAGATACGCAGTATTTT
TRBV21-1	-	TRBJ1-6	-	CASSKGPGTGPSPLHF	TGTGCCAGCAGCAAAGGACCCGGGACAGGGCCTTCACCCCTCCACTTT
TRBV11-3	-	TRBJ2-7	TRBD1	CASSLGQTYEQYF	TGTGCCAGCAGCTTGGGACAGACCTACGAGCAGTACTTC
TRBV3-1/TRBV3-2	-	TRBJ2-3	TRBD1	CASSQRQGPTDTQYF	TGTGCCAGCAGTCAAAGACAGGGACCCACAGATACGCAGTATTTT
TRBV2	-	TRBJ1-2	TRBD1	CASERQGNYGYTF	TGTGCCAGCGAGAGACAGGGGAACTATGGCTACACCTTC
TRBV7-6	-	TRBJ2-2	-	CASSPLTTKGLGGELFF	TGTGCCAGCAGCCCACTAACGACAAAGGGGCTTGGCGGGGAGCTGTTTTTT
TRBV7-6	-	TRBJ2-2	-	CASSHNANTGELFF	TGTGCCAGCAGCCACAACGCGAACACCGGGGAGCTGTTTTTT
TRBV7-2	-	TRBJ2-1	TRBD2	CASSLAAAGLVHGGEQFF	TGTGCCAGCAGCTTAGCGGCCGCGGGACTAGTCCACGGAGGGGAGCAGTTCTTC
TRBV11-3	-	TRBJ1-3	-	CASSLDHGNSGNTIYF	TGTGCCAGCAGCTTAGATCACGGGAACTCTGGAAACACCATATATTTT
TRBV5-1	-	TRBJ2-5	-	CASSLGQQETQYF	TGCGCCAGCAGCTTGGGTCAGCAAGAGACCCAGTACTTC
TRBV30	-	TRBJ1-2	TRBD1	CAWSGSRTGLHYGYTF	TGTGCCTGGAGTGGGTCACGGACAGGACTTCACTATGGCTACACCTTC
TRBV27	-	TRBJ2-7	-	CASRPATDSYEQYF	TGTGCCAGCAGACCCGCGACAGACTCCTACGAGCAGTACTTC
TRBV4-2	-	TRBJ1-5	-	CASSSQGSRAGNQPQHF	TGTGCCAGCAGCTCTCAGGGGAGCAGGGCTGGGAATCAGCCCCAGCATTTT
TRBV5-1	-	TRBJ1-1	-	CASSKGQRGTEAFF	TGCGCCAGCAGCAAGGGACAACGGGGCACTGAAGCTTTCTTT
TRBV9	-	TRBJ2-3	TRBD2	CASSVSGGRDTQYF	TGTGCCAGCAGCGTCAGCGGGGGGCGGGATACGCAGTATTTT
TRBV24-1	-	TRBJ2-7	TRBD1	CATSDSGQGTGGEQYF	TGTGCCACCAGTGATTCCGGACAGGGTACTGGTGGGGAGCAGTACTTC
TRBV6-1	once	TRBJ2-7	TRBD1	CASSEGTGGDEQYF	TGTGCCAGCAGTGAAGGGACAGGGGGCGACGAGCAGTACTTC
TRBV6-5	-	TRBJ2-5	-	CASSRGTYQETQYF	TGTGCCAGCAGCCGCGGAACTTATCAAGAGACCCAGTACTTC
TRBV7-2	few	TRBJ1-1	-	CASSFLTEKNTEAFF	TGTGCCAGCAGCTTTCTCACAGAAAAGAACACTGAAGCTTTCTTT
TRBV5-1	-	TRBJ1-2	-	CASSLGQAPGYTF	TGCGCCAGCAGCTTGGGGCAGGCCCCTGGCTACACCTTC
TRBV27	-	TRBJ2-7	TRBD2	CASSLGSGGYEQYF	TGTGCCAGCAGTTTAGGTAGCGGGGGGTACGAGCAGTACTTC
TRBV5-5	-	TRBJ1-2	-	CASSPRETSNYGYTF	TGTGCCAGCAGCCCTAGGGAGACTTCTAACTATGGCTACACCTTC
TRBV5-5	once	TRBJ2-7	-	CASSSYRVVYEQYF	TGTGCCAGCAGCTCTTACAGGGTAGTCTACGAGCAGTACTTC
TRBV7-9	-	TRBJ2-3	TRBD2	CASSPTSGGAWADTQYF	TGTGCCAGCAGCCCGACTAGCGGGGGGGCGTGGGCAGATACGCAGTATTTT